This TCR beta chain was sequenced in a study of cytomegalovirus exposure and HLA in healthy donors. For this clone: Its antigen is not known.

General study points: Whilst most TCR sequences proved rare, a subset of public TCRs occurred across many donors. TCR beta sequences reportedly predicted most subjects' HLA-A and HLA-B alleles accurately. Immune exposure was documented only through CMV serostatus. A later analysis linked a missense variant in DCLRE1C to the trimming of TCR beta V and J genes.

The germline V gene has CDR1 SGHVS and CDR2 FNYEAQ. Trimming took 1 base from V and 6 from J, leaving 10 bases between them. This CDR3 region has 13 residues. PCR involved 60 Vbeta and 13 Jbeta primers. Clones were read by immunoSEQ multiplex PCR, and TCRdb kept only the in-frame ones, dropping some. The sample shows some 190,000 clones, approximately 84% of them seen only once. The chain has TRBV7-6 and TRBJ2-7; TRBD1 might be the D (5 bases). Sequenced material: PBMCs. The TCR was taken from a girl under 18 in good health and CMV-seropositive. The CDR3 nucleotides are TGTGCCAGCAGCTTAGGGGGCCTAGTCGAGCAGTACTTC. It is translated as CASSLGGLVEQYF.